This is a list of T cell receptor beta chains from one sample in a study of response to subunit inactivated influenza vaccine. Via MiXCR, TCRdb re-called the RT-PCR reads, giving one row per CDR3 protein. Of 530,000 or so distinct CDR3 sequences in the sample, 25% were seen once. The sample consisted of CD4+ T cells sorted from PBMCs, taken 5 days after vaccination. The origin of the receptors is a man aged 45-65 years who received an inactivated influenza vaccine. CDR3s include the opening cysteine and the closing phenylalanine or tryptophan. D genes are given only for firm matches. The size field is filled for only some rows; it gives once, few, many or a size class.

d_gene,abundance,v_gene,j_gene,CDR3aa,CDR3nt
TRBD2,NA,TRBV4-3,TRBJ2-1,CASSQDHLAGYNEQFF,TGCGCCAGCAGCCAAGATCACCTAGCGGGCTACAATGAGCAGTTCTTC
TRBD2,NA,TRBV5-1,TRBJ2-3,CASSLTSAGRDTQYF,TGCGCCAGCAGCTTGACTAGCGCGGGCAGAGATACGCAGTATTTT
NA,few,TRBV5-1,TRBJ2-3,CASSLGGGTFTDTQYF,TGCGCCAGCAGCTTGGGAGGTGGGACATTCACAGATACGCAGTATTTT
TRBD1,NA,TRBV5-1,TRBJ2-1,CASSSGTEGDEQFF,TGCGCCAGCAGCTCCGGGACAGAGGGGGATGAGCAGTTCTTC
NA,NA,TRBV29-1,TRBJ2-3,CSVVPAESTDTQYF,TGCAGCGTTGTTCCAGCGGAGAGCACAGATACGCAGTATTTT
TRBD1,NA,TRBV20-1,TRBJ1-4,CSARRRGLVDEKLFF,TGCAGTGCTCGAAGAAGGGGGCTGGTAGATGAAAAACTGTTTTTT
TRBD1,NA,TRBV15,TRBJ2-1,CATSRAETGSYNEQFF,TGTGCCACCAGCAGAGCTGAGACAGGGAGCTACAATGAGCAGTTCTTC
TRBD2,NA,TRBV5-1,TRBJ2-7,CASSTRTSKDDEQYF,TGCGCCAGCAGCACGCGGACTAGTAAGGATGACGAGCAGTACTTC
TRBD1,few,TRBV20-1,TRBJ2-6,CSARDGGQGLSGANVLTF,TGCAGTGCTAGAGATGGGGGACAGGGTCTCTCTGGGGCCAACGTCCTGACTTTC
TRBD1,few,TRBV7-2,TRBJ2-7,CASSFTGGPYYEQYF,TGTGCCAGCAGCTTTACAGGGGGCCCGTACTACGAGCAGTACTTC
NA,NA,TRBV4-3,TRBJ2-7,CASSQRLGKGYEQYF,TGCGCCAGCAGCCAACGATTGGGGAAGGGTTACGAGCAGTACTTC
NA,few,TRBV7-9,TRBJ1-1,CASSTLQVRTEAFF,TGTGCCAGCAGCACTCTTCAGGTTCGAACTGAAGCTTTCTTT
TRBD1,NA,TRBV9,TRBJ1-5,CASSGTGAGQPQHF,TGTGCCAGCAGCGGGACAGGGGCCGGTCAGCCCCAGCATTTT
TRBD2,many,TRBV7-8,TRBJ2-2,CASSLHGGGNTGELFF,TGTGCCAGCAGCTTACATGGCGGGGGGAACACCGGGGAGCTGTTTTTT
NA,few,TRBV7-2,TRBJ1-6,CASSPESRSYNSPLHF,TGTGCCAGCAGCCCCGAGAGCAGGTCCTATAATTCACCCCTCCACTTT
TRBD1,many,TRBV11-2,TRBJ2-7,CASSLEPGTGGEQYF,TGTGCCAGCAGCTTAGAGCCCGGGACAGGTGGCGAGCAGTACTTC
TRBD2,NA,TRBV6-2/TRBV6-3,TRBJ2-1,CASRKGPGGNEQFF,TGTGCCAGCAGGAAGGGCCCGGGAGGCAATGAGCAGTTCTTC
TRBD2,NA,TRBV7-2,TRBJ2-3,CASSAGLAADTQYF,TGTGCCAGCAGCGCGGGACTAGCGGCAGATACGCAGTATTTT